The source of this T cell receptor (beta chain) is a study of blood T cell repertoires in COVID-19. Each participant's cohort was designated according to participant-reported clinical history. The data were produced by immunoSEQ multiplex PCR, yet TCRdb's version contains in-frame clones alone and is incomplete. Altogether 200,000 or so clones are present, about nine tenths being singletons, with the ten largest covering 3.5% to 4.5%. The material sequenced was PBMCs or T cells enriched from blood (not recorded which). The TCR was taken from a woman aged 40 to 50 with acute COVID-19.

The CDR3 is CASSLQFGTSGVDTQYF. The CDR3 DNA reads TGTGCCAGCAGCTTGCAATTCGGGACTAGCGGGGTAGATACGCAGTATTTT. This sequence joins TRBV9 and TRBJ2-3, with 13 bases aligning to TRBD2. V trimming: 4 bases; J trimming: 5 bases; junction bases outside the gene matches: 10. The CDR3 contains 17 residues. Germline CDR1 is SGDLS and CDR2 is YYNGEE.